This T cell receptor (beta chain) was retrieved from a study of T cell responses to AZD1222 COVID-19 vaccine. Trimming took 3 bases from V and 6 from J; bases not matched to a gene: 7. This CDR3 region has 15 residues. As for this clone: The antigen is undetermined.

Profiled with immunoSEQ multiplex PCR; TCRdb holds only in-frame clones, not every one. The sample comprises tens of thousands of clones, approximately 85% of which are singletons, and roughly a fifth rests with the top ten. Study-level results: Nearly half of spike-specific TCRs reportedly target variant regions that are unmutated in the B.1.351 and B.1.1.7 variants.

The sample here was peripheral blood, taken on day 0 of MenACWY control vaccination. The chain combines TRBV23-1 with TRBJ1-5; 8 nucleotides match TRBD1. TRBV23-1 is noted as an ORF with a role that remains uncertain. This TCR derives from an adult in good health. CDR3 protein: CASSHRGQGGQPQHF. CDR3 DNA sequence: TGCGCCAGCAGTCACCGCGGACAGGGAGGTCAGCCCCAGCATTTT.